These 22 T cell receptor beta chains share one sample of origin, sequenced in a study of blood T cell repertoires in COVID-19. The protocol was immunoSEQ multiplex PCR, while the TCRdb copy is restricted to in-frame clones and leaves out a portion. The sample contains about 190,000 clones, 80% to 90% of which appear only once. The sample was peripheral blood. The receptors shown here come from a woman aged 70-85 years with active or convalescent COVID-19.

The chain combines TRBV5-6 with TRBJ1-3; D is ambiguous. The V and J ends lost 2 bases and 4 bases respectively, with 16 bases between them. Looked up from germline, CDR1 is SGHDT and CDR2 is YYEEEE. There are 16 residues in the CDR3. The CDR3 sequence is CASSLAGRGLGNTIYF. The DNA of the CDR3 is TGTGCCAGCAGCTTAGCCGGACGAGGGTTGGGAAACACCATATATTTT.

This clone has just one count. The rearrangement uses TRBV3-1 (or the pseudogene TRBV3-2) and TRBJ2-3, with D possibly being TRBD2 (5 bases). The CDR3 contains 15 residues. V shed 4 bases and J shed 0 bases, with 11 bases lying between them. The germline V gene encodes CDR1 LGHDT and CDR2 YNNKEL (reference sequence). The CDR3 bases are TGTGCCAGCAGCCGAGGGAACCCCAGCACAGATACGCAGTATTTT. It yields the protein CASSRGNPSTDTQYF.

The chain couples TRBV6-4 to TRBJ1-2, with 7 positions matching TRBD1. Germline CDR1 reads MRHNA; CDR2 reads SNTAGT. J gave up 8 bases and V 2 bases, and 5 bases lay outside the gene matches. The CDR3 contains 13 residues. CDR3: CASSDDRVWGYTF. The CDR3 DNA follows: TGTGCCAGCAGTGACGACAGGGTATGGGGCTACACCTTC.

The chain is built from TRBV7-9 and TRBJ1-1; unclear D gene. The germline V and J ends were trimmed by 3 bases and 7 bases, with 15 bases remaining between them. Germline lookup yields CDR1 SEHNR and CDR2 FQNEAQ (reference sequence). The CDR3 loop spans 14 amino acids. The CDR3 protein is CASSFMSRFGEAFF. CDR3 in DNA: TGTGCCAGCAGCTTTATGTCGCGATTCGGTGAAGCTTTCTTT.

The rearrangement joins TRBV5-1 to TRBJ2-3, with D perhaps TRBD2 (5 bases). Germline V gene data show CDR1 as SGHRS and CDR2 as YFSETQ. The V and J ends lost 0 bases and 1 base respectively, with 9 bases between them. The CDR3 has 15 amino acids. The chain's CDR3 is CASSLDSSGTDTQYF. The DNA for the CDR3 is TGCGCCAGCAGCTTGGATAGTAGCGGCACAGATACGCAGTATTTT.

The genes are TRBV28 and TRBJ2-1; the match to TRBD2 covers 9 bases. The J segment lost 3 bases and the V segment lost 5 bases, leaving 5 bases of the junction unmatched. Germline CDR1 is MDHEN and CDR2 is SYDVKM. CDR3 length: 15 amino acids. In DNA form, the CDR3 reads TGTGCCAGCAGTGCCGGGACTAGCCGCTACAATGAGCAGTTCTTC. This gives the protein CASSAGTSRYNEQFF.

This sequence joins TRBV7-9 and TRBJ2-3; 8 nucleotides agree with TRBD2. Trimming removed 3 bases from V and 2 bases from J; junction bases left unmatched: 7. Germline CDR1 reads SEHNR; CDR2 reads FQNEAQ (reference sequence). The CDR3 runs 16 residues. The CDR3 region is CASSFLTSGFTDTQYF. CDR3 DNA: TGTGCCAGCAGCTTCCTCACTAGCGGATTCACAGATACGCAGTATTTT. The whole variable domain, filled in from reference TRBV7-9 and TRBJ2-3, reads DTGVSQNPRHKITKRGQNVTFRCDPISEHNRLYWYRQTLGQGPEFLTYFQNEAQLEKSRLLSDRFSAERPKGSFSTLEIQRTEQGDSAMYLCASSFLTSGFTDTQYFGPGTRLTVL.

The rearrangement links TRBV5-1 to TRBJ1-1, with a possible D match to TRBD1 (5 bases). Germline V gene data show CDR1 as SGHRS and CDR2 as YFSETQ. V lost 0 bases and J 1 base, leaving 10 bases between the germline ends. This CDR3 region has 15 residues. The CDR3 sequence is CASSLGQTANTEAFF. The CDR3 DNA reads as TGCGCCAGCAGCTTGGGGCAGACAGCGAACACTGAAGCTTTCTTT.

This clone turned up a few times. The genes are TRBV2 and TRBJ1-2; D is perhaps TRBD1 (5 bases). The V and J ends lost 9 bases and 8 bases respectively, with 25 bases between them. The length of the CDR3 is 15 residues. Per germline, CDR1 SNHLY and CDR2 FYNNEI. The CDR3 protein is CASTLTPLGLGGYTF. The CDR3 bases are TGTGCCAGTACTTTAACACCCCTGGGACTCGGGGGCTACACCTTC.

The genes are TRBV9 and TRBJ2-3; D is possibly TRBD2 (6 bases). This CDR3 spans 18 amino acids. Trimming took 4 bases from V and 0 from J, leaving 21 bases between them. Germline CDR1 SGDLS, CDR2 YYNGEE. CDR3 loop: CASSPRGRDSISTDTQYF. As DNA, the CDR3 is TGTGCCAGCAGCCCGCGTGGCCGGGACTCGATTAGCACAGATACGCAGTATTTT.

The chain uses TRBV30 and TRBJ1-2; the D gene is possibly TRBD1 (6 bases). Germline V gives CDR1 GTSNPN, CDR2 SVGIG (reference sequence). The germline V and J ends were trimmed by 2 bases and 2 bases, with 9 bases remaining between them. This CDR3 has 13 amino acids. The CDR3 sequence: CAWSRQENYGYTF. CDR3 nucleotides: TGTGCCTGGAGTCGACAGGAGAACTATGGCTACACCTTC.

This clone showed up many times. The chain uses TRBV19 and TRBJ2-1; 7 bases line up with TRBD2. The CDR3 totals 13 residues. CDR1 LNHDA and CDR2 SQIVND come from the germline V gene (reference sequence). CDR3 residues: CSSGTTSYNEQFF. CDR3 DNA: TGTAGCTCCGGGACTACCTCCTACAATGAGCAGTTCTTC.

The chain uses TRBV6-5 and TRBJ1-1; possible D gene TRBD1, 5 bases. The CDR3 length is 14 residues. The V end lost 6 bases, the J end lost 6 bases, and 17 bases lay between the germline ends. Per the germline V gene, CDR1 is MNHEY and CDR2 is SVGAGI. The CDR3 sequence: CASRGPREGSEAFF. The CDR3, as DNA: TGTGCCAGCAGGGGCCCCAGGGAAGGCTCTGAAGCTTTCTTT.

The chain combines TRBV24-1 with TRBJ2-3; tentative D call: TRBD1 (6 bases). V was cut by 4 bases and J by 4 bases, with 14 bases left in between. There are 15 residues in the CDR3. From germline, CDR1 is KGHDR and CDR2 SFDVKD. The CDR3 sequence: CATSEAGVEADTQYF. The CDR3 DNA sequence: TGTGCCACCAGTGAGGCAGGGGTGGAGGCAGATACGCAGTATTTT.

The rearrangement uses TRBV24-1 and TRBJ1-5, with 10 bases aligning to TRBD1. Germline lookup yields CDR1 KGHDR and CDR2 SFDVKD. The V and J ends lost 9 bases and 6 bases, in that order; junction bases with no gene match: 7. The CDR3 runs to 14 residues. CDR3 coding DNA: TGTGCCACCTCAGCGGGACAGGGGCTTCAGCCCCAGCATTTT. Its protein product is CATSAGQGLQPQHF.

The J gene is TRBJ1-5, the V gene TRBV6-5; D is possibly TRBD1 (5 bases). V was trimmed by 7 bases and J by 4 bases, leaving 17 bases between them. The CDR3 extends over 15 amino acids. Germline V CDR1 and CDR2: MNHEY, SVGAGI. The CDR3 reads CASTPGVLGNQPQHF. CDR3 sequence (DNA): TGTGCCAGCACCCCGGGGGTCCTAGGGAATCAGCCCCAGCATTTT.

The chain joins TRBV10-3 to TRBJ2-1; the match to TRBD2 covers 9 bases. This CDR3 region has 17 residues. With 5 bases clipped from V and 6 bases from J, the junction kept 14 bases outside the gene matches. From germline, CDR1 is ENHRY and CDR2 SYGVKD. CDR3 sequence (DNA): TGTGCCATCAGTCCGGGACTAGCTTCCTCAGGGGGCAATGAGCAGTTCTTC. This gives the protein CAISPGLASSGGNEQFF.

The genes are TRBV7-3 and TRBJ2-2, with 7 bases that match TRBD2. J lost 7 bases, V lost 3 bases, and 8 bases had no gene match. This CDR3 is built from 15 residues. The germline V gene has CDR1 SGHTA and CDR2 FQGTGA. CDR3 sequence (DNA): TGTGCCAGCAGCTTGCTCCCCGGGAGGAGCGGGGAGCTGTTTTTT. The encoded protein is CASSLLPGRSGELFF.

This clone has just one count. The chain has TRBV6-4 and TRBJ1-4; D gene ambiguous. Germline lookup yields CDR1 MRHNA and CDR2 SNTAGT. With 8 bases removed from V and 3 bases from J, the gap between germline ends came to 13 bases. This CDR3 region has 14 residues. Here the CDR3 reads CASPSGKSNEKLFF. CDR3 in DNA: TGTGCCAGCCCTTCGGGGAAGTCTAATGAAAAACTGTTTTTT.

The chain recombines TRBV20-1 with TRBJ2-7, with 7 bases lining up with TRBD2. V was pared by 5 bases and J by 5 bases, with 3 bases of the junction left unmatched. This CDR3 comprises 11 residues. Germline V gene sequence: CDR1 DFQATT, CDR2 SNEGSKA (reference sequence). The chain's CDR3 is CSAGEGNEQYF. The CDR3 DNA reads TGCAGTGCTGGGGAGGGAAACGAGCAGTACTTC.

This chain's CDR3 is CASSEEGGSYNEQFF. DNA for the CDR3: TGTGCCAGCAGTGAAGAGGGAGGCTCCTACAATGAGCAGTTCTTC. The chain uses TRBV2 and TRBJ2-1; D might be TRBD2 (6 bases). V shed 1 base and J shed 0 bases, with 7 bases lying between them. This CDR3 has 15 amino acids. CDR1 is SNHLY, CDR2 FYNNEI, per germline. Combining the CDR3 with reference TRBV2 and TRBJ2-1 gives the whole variable domain EPEVTQTPSHQVTQMGQEVILRCVPISNHLYFYWYRQILGQKVEFLVSFYNNEISEKSEIFDDQFSVERPDGSNFTLKIRSTKLEDSAMYFCASSEEGGSYNEQFFGPGTRLTVL.

The CDR3 loop is CASSAPGLAGPDTQYF. CDR3 in DNA: TGTGCCAGCAGTGCACCGGGACTAGCAGGTCCAGATACGCAGTATTTT. The chain uses TRBV2 and TRBJ2-3, with 9 bases that match TRBD2. The trim removed 4 bases at V and 4 bases at J, leaving 9 bases unmatched. Per the germline V gene, CDR1 is SNHLY and CDR2 is FYNNEI. CDR3 length: 16 residues.